This T cell receptor (beta chain) was obtained from a study of T cell responses to AZD1222 COVID-19 vaccine (dated by TCRdb to 2020 to 2023). Background for the entire study: A total of over 230 trial participants underwent TCR sequencing, of whom roughly 210 had received two doses of AZD1222 and some 25 had received two doses of the MenACWY control vaccine. Trial participants were enrolled into age subgroups of 18-55, 56-69 and 70-plus years, which contained about 160, 30 and 59 TCR-sequenced participants, respectively.

Results and caveats for the whole study, not just this receptor: Conclusions about previously exposed vaccinees are limited, since just 5 to 7 AZD1222 recipients were seropositive for SARS-CoV-2 at baseline. Nearly half of unique spike-specific TCRs reportedly recognized epitopes outside regions mutated in the B.1.351 and B.1.1.7 variants. Participants were mostly white British, with more females than males. The authors suggested clonal diversity may have been underestimated. CD4 TCRs associated with the vaccine covered the entire spike protein, and the dominant responses were in regions 160-218 and 743-854. In the small 56-69-year group, the increase in depth fell short of significance, most likely because of low power. After two AZD1222 doses, both the breadth and the depth of spike-specific TCRs were significantly higher than at day 0 and than in MenACWY recipients. Because no day 14 peak-response samples were available, repertoires were characterized only after the peak T cell response.

Taken from the germline V gene (reference sequence), the CDR1 and CDR2 loops are MNHEY and SMNVEV. V is clipped by 7 bases and J by 5 bases, and the sequence between their germline boundaries is 20 bases long. The CDR3 spans 15 residues, from the cysteine through the phenylalanine. The only DNA kept is the CDR3, 45 bases in frame from the first base. The CDR3 regions of human TCRbeta chains were analyzed by immunosequencing. The paper's processing steps were these. TCRs in the repertoires were compared against a reference library of SARS-CoV-2-specific TCRs that had been generated with the MIRA antigen-specificity platform. Breadth was defined as the fraction of unique TCRs that were SARS-CoV-2-associated, and depth was defined as the fraction of total T cells that were SARS-CoV-2-associated. Each spike-specific TCR was assigned to its reactive spike region and to a CD4 or CD8 class using the MIRA data. Log10-transformed breadth and depth values were compared by one-way ANOVA with Sidak's multiple comparisons tests. This is the immuneACCESS table as TCRdb keeps it, with only in-frame sequences that have V and J called. A part of the clones is gone; compared with another copy, unresolved V genes explain less than half, and the rest is unexplained. The V and J calls and clone size were taken over from that table, and D and trimming were inferred from the DNA. Across this sample there are about 180,000 clones, with 94% seen only once. The ten top clones hold 1.5% to 2% of the sample.

For this clone: The antigen it recognizes is unknown. Qualities for individual bases were not recorded, and no much larger clone is one base off.

The time point label on this specimen signifies: about 28 days (+/-7) after the second vaccine dose. AZD1222 recipients whose second dose came at about 4 weeks and those whose second dose came at about 12 weeks were combined into one group, since spike-specific TCR depth and breadth did not differ between the two schedules. Vaccinee samples came from UK trials COV001 and COV002, including a single-blind randomized controlled phase 2/3 trial of AZD1222 (ChAdOx1 nCoV-19) in healthy adults. For TCRbeta chain sequencing, PBMC samples from trial participants were taken at day 0 and at day 28 after the second dose.

This clonotype was sampled from an adult who received the AZD1222 COVID-19 vaccine. This receptor chain uses TRBV27 and TRBJ1-2; the D segment could be TRBD1, given 6 matching bases. The source was peripheral blood, collected 28 days after the second AZD1222 dose. In nucleotides, the sequence is TGTGCCAGCACTGTCCAAGTGGGGGGGCGGTATGGCTACACCTTC. This gives the protein CASTVQVGGRYGYTF.